This TCR beta chain was identified during a study of vaccination and CD4 T cells after COVID-19. Study at large: Nasal swab PCR detected SARS-CoV-2 in convalescent patients, who comprised some 10 mild cases and one severe case. General study findings and limits: Early post-infection timepoints were missing, and relatively few convalescent patients were studied.

Cultured CD4+ T cells had their DNA profiled by the Oncomine TCR Beta short-read assay. TCRdb processed the PCR reads anew with MiXCR; each CDR3 protein has one entry. The table includes around 15,000 distinct CDR3 sequences, around 47% detected once. Comments on this clonotype: What it binds is not known.

Time point defined: late sampling 161 to 241 days after vaccination in three convalescent patients. The sample's treatment: roughly 11-day PBMC culture with coronavirus spike peptide pools or control peptides (ViraFEST assay). Source: CD4+ T cells from blood, cultured in vitro, taken about 7 months after SARS-CoV-2 vaccination. This clonotype originated in a human donor who had recovered from COVID-19.

The CDR3 loop reads CASSAAFTGNYGYTF. The CDR3 nucleotides read TGTGCCAGCAGCGCCGCCTTCACAGGGAACTATGGCTACACCTTC. The chain is built from TRBV11-2 and TRBJ1-2; D might be TRBD1 (6 bases). Between the trimmed V and J ends, which lost 5 bases and 2 bases, there was a span of 15 bases. Germline values: CDR1 SGHAT, CDR2 FQNNGV. This CDR3 has 15 residues.